This T cell receptor beta chain emerged from a study of blood T cell repertoires in COVID-19. Study-level information: Sources were T cells, B-cell-depleted T cells, or PBMCs; the material itself was cDNA or gDNA.

Assay used: immunoSEQ multiplex PCR; TCRdb lists only in-frame clones, some missing. Of some 70,000 clones listed, over 80% are singletons. The sample comprised peripheral blood. This sequence was found in a woman over 75 with active COVID-19.

The CDR3: CASSLELLAGVAGELFF. The DNA of the CDR3 is TGTGCCAGCAGCTTGGAGTTGCTAGCGGGAGTGGCCGGGGAGCTGTTTTTT. The gene calls are TRBV5-4 and TRBJ2-2; 10 positions agree with TRBD2. Germline trimming cut 0 bases from V and 6 bases from J; bases unmatched to any gene: 8. This CDR3 region has 17 residues. Looked up from germline, CDR1 is SGHNT and CDR2 is YYREEE (reference sequence).